One and the same sample provided the 25 T cell receptor beta chains below, sequenced in a study of post-analysis software for immune sequencing data (dated by TCRdb to 2014 to 2015). Broader findings and caveats from the paper: Patients showed significantly higher frequencies than controls for roughly five TRBV segments, among them TRBV5-6, TRBV5-1 and TRBV20-1.

These receptors lack a known antigen. The protocol used for the library was PCR. Sequencing instrument: Illumina HiSeq 2500. To reduce PCR and sequencing biases, unique molecular identifiers were incorporated into the TCR beta cDNA libraries. TCRdb cleaned the public reads at Q25 with fastp, built clones with MiXCR and kept in-frame beta chains. Rows with one shared CDR3 protein collapse into an entry with the most common genes and DNA. In this sample the table shows around 770,000 distinct CDR3 sequences, 40% to 55% of which occur a single time. Of the sample, 4.9% is held by the ten largest clones. The sequencing sample was made of blood. These receptors all stem from a girl aged 10 to 17 with multiple sclerosis.

This chain joins TRBV7-2 and TRBJ2-3; D is uncertain. CDR3 size: 10 residues. The ends were cut back, 4 bases at V and 13 bases at J, with 9 bases in the middle. Looked up from germline, CDR1 is SGHTA and CDR2 is FQGNSA. CDR3 loop: CASSSPYKYF. The CDR3 DNA reads as TGTGCCAGCAGCTCCCCGTATAAGTATTTT.

V gene TRBV20-1 combines with J gene TRBJ1-1; TRBD1 aligns across 7 bases. This CDR3 contains 13 residues. Germline values: CDR1 DFQATT, CDR2 SNEGSKA (reference sequence). The V gene end was trimmed by 4 bases and the J gene end by 2 bases; junction bases not matched to a gene: 4. The DNA for the CDR3 is TGCAGTGCTACACAGGGGCTTAACACTGAAGCTTTCTTT. Its translation is CSATQGLNTEAFF.

This chain uses TRBV29-1 with TRBJ2-5; TRBD1 matches 8 bases. Germline V gene data show CDR1 as SQVTM and CDR2 as ANQGSEA. Unmatched junction bases numbered 7, after V lost 1 base and J lost 3 bases. There are 15 residues in the CDR3. The CDR3 sequence is CSVEVGQGQKETQYF. DNA for the CDR3: TGCAGCGTTGAAGTTGGACAGGGTCAGAAAGAGACCCAGTACTTC.

The chain combines TRBV4-1 with TRBJ2-3; weak D call: TRBD2 (6 bases). Trimming cost V 0 bases and J 3 bases, with 19 bases left between them. There are 18 residues in the CDR3. The germline V gene has CDR1 MGHRA and CDR2 YSYEKL. CDR3 in DNA: TGCGCCAGCAGCCAAGAGGAAACTAGCTGGATATGGACAGATACGCAGTATTTT. Protein: CASSQEETSWIWTDTQYF.

The V call is TRBV2, the J call TRBJ1-2; 8 nucleotides agree with TRBD1. The germline V gene has CDR1 SNHLY and CDR2 FYNNEI. The CDR3 sequence is 14 residues long. V was pared by 8 bases and J by 7 bases, with 12 bases of the junction left unmatched. CDR3 bases: TGTGCCAGCTTCCGGATAGGGACAGGAGGTGGCTACACCTTC. Its protein is CASFRIGTGGGYTF.

The V gene is TRBV7-6, the J gene TRBJ2-3, with D hard to call. The CDR3 runs to 18 residues. Germline V gene lookup returns CDR1 SGHVS and CDR2 FNYEAQ. V was clipped by 2 bases and J by 1 base, with 19 bases between them. CDR3: CASSLSSWRPEGTDTQYF. CDR3 bases: TGTGCCAGCAGCTTATCCTCCTGGAGACCCGAAGGCACAGATACGCAGTATTTT.

The chain has TRBV6-5 and TRBJ1-2; tentatively, D is TRBD1 (6 bases). V gave up 0 bases and J gave up 1 base, with 15 bases separating them. The CDR3 extends over 17 amino acids. Germline assignment: CDR1 MNHEY and CDR2 SVGAGI. The CDR3 loop is CASSYSSTGALNYGYTF. The CDR3 nucleotides are TGTGCCAGCAGTTACTCCTCGACAGGAGCCCTTAACTATGGCTACACCTTC.

The chain employs TRBV29-1 and TRBJ2-1; D not certain. The CDR3 is 14 amino acids. Trimming stripped 5 bases from V and 5 bases from J, with 16 bases between. The V gene's germline CDR1 is SQVTM and CDR2 ANQGSEA. CDR3 sequence (DNA): TGCAGCGTTCCGAGGTGGACGGCGGACAATGAGCAGTTCTTC. Residues: CSVPRWTADNEQFF.

This clonotype was seen only a few times. The genes are TRBV27 and TRBJ2-3, with 13 nucleotides matching TRBD2. The CDR3 spans 19 residues. CDR1 is MNHEY and CDR2 is SMNVEV in the germline V gene (reference sequence). V lost 6 bases to trimming and J lost 5 bases; unmatched junction nucleotides: 17. The CDR3 DNA follows: TGTGCCAGCAGACCTGCCAACCAACTAGCGGGAGGGCCGGTAGATACGCAGTATTTT. Amino acid sequence: CASRPANQLAGGPVDTQYF.

The rearrangement joins TRBV20-1 to TRBJ1-5; 9 bases line up with TRBD1. The length of the CDR3 is 15 residues. Germline CDR1 is DFQATT and CDR2 is SNEGSKA (reference sequence). Unmatched junction bases numbered 9, after V lost 4 bases and J lost 5 bases. The CDR3 DNA reads TGCAGTGCTATCCGGGACAGGGACAATTATCAGCCCCAGCATTTT. Translated, it gives CSAIRDRDNYQPQHF.

This clonotype was counted only a few times. The CDR3: CSVYWSYNEQFF. DNA of the CDR3: TGCAGCGTTTACTGGAGTTACAATGAGCAGTTCTTC. V and J are TRBV29-1 and TRBJ2-1; D is ambiguous. CDR3 length: 12 residues. Germline V gives CDR1 SQVTM, CDR2 ANQGSEA. V lost 5 bases and J lost 4, with 9 bases in between.

The chain has TRBV15 and TRBJ2-4; D gene unclear. Trimming took off 8 bases at V and 6 bases at J, with 11 bases between the two ends. Per germline, CDR1 LNHNV and CDR2 YYDKDF (reference sequence). This CDR3 comprises 12 residues. CDR3 amino acids: CATAEGLNIQYF. The CDR3 nucleotides are TGTGCCACCGCGGAAGGGCTAAACATTCAGTACTTC.

V is TRBV7-9 and J is TRBJ1-1; TRBD1 is a possible D gene (6 bases). CDR3 length: 17 amino acids. Per germline, CDR1 SEHNR and CDR2 FQNEAQ (reference sequence). The V gene lost 1 base and the J gene lost 3 bases, with 18 bases spanning the gap. CDR3 in amino acids: CASSLGIKRGAYTEAFF. In DNA, the CDR3 is TGTGCCAGCAGCTTAGGGATTAAGCGGGGGGCGTACACTGAAGCTTTCTTT. The complete variable domain, with remaining parts taken from reference TRBV7-9 and TRBJ1-1, reads DTGVSQNPRHKITKRGQNVTFRCDPISEHNRLYWYRQTLGQGPEFLTYFQNEAQLEKSRLLSDRFSAERPKGSFSTLEIQRTEQGDSAMYLCASSLGIKRGAYTEAFFGQGTRLTVV.

The table lists this clonotype with a few counts. The V gene is TRBV25-1, the J gene TRBJ1-2, with 8 bases lining up with TRBD1. This CDR3 region has 15 residues. Per germline, CDR1 MGHDK and CDR2 SYGVNS. Trimming at V came to 4 bases and at J to 4 bases, leaving 8 bases not matched to a gene. The CDR3 is CASSGGQGVSYGYTF. CDR3 bases: TGTGCCAGCAGTGGAGGACAGGGCGTGAGCTATGGCTACACCTTC.

J is TRBJ2-3 and V is TRBV29-1; no definite D call. Trimming removed 1 base at V and 2 bases at J, with 10 bases between. CDR3 length equals 14 residues. Germline V CDR1 and CDR2: SQVTM, ANQGSEA. CDR3 in DNA: TGCAGCGTTGAAGGGGTCGGGTACACAGATACGCAGTATTTT. It codes for CSVEGVGYTDTQYF.

This clonotype was picked up one time. The CDR3 sequence is CASTQRMQNSPLHF. CDR3 sequence (DNA): TGTGCCAGCACCCAAAGGATGCAAAATTCACCCCTCCACTTT. The chain has TRBV12-3 or TRBV12-4 and TRBJ1-6, with unresolved D. The CDR3 spans 14 residues. V was trimmed by 7 bases and J by 7 bases, leaving 14 bases between them.

On this clonotype: The junction and the germline gene differ at one end; a read error may be behind it. The chain recombines TRBV4-2 with TRBJ2-4; D call uncertain. The length of the CDR3 is 13 residues. From germline, CDR1 is LGHNA and CDR2 YNFKEQ. Here the CDR3 reads CAGSQENSYRLYF. CDR3 nucleotide sequence: TGTGCCGGCAGCCAAGAAAACAGCTATAGGCTGTACTTC.

This clonotype was observed a few times. The chain uses TRBV4-2 and TRBJ2-5; D is possibly TRBD1 (6 bases). The closer fit of TRBJ2-7 to the DNA end suggests the J call may be wrong. Germline V gene lookup returns CDR1 LGHNA and CDR2 YNFKEQ. CDR3 length: 16 amino acids. CDR3 in DNA: TGTGCCAGCAGCCATGACCGGGACACGAGTTTGGGCGAGCAGTACTTC. Protein: CASSHDRDTSLGEQYF.

The J gene is TRBJ1-2, the V gene TRBV9; the match to TRBD1 covers 8 bases. Germline assignment: CDR1 SGDLS and CDR2 YYNGEE. The trim removed 0 bases at V and 8 bases at J, leaving 9 bases unmatched. This CDR3 has 15 amino acids. The DNA of the CDR3 is TGTGCCAGCAGCGTAGGACCACAGGGGGGGAACGGCTACACCTTC. Protein: CASSVGPQGGNGYTF.

This clonotype was recorded a few times. V usage is TRBV28 and J usage is TRBJ2-7; TRBD2 is a possible D gene (5 bases). The CDR3 runs to 15 residues. Per the germline V gene, CDR1 is MDHEN and CDR2 is SYDVKM. V dropped 2 bases and J dropped 3 bases, with 14 bases sitting between them. This chain's CDR3 is CASSLNSASGYEQYF. CDR3 nucleotide sequence: TGTGCCAGCAGTTTAAATTCGGCGAGCGGCTACGAGCAGTACTTC.

The chain couples TRBV12-3 or TRBV12-4 to TRBJ2-4; D gene uncertain. This CDR3 has 12 amino acids. V was trimmed by 5 bases and J by 13 bases, leaving 15 bases between them. This chain's CDR3 is CASSPQSVEQYF. Written as DNA, the CDR3 is TGTGCCAGCAGTCCCCAGAGTGTGGAGCAGTACTTC.

This clonotype was observed a handful of times. This chain joins TRBV5-6 and TRBJ1-2; TRBD1 matches at 9 bases. V shed 5 bases and J 0 bases; nucleotides not matched to a gene: 14. This CDR3 spans 18 amino acids. Germline assignment: CDR1 SGHDT and CDR2 YYEEEE. CDR3: CASRLRDRDIQANYGYTF. The CDR3 DNA sequence: TGTGCCAGCAGACTGCGGGACAGGGATATTCAAGCTAACTATGGCTACACCTTC.

This clonotype occurred a few times. The rearrangement links TRBV29-1 to TRBJ2-5; a weak D match, TRBD2 (6 bases). The V end lost 4 bases, the J end lost 2 bases, and 8 bases lay between the germline ends. Germline CDR1 SQVTM, CDR2 ANQGSEA. This CDR3 has 12 residues. CDR3 sequence reads: CSVGDFQETQYF. In DNA, the CDR3 is TGCAGCGTTGGGGACTTTCAAGAGACCCAGTACTTC.

The chain has TRBV6-1 and TRBJ2-7; D remains ambiguous. V was trimmed by 5 bases and J by 4 bases, leaving 24 bases between them. Germline values: CDR1 MNHNS, CDR2 SASEGT. There are 17 residues in the CDR3. CDR3 nucleotide sequence: TGTGCCAGCAGTCCCAACATTCCTTGGAGCCGGTGGTACGAGCAGTACTTC. Encoded protein: CASSPNIPWSRWYEQYF.

V usage is TRBV12-3 or TRBV12-4 and J usage is TRBJ1-2; 9 bases fit TRBD1. Trimming took 2 bases from V and 2 from J; bases not matched to a gene: 9. This CDR3 comprises 17 residues. CDR3 sequence reads: CASSLSRDRAFNYGYTF. Written as DNA, the CDR3 is TGTGCCAGCAGTTTATCCCGGGACAGGGCTTTCAACTATGGCTACACCTTC.